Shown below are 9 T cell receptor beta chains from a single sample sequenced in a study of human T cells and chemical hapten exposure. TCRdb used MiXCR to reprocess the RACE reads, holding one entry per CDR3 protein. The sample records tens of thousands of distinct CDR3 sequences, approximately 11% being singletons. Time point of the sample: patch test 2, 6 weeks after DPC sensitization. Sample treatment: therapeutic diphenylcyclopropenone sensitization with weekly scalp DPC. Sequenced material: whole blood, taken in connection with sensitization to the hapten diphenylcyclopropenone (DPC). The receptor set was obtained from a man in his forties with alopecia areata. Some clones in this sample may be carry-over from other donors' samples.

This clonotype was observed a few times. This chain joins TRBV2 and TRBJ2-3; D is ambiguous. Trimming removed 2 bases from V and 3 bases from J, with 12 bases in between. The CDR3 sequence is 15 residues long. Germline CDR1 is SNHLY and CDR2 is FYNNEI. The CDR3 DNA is TGTGCCAGCAGTGAATCCCCCCTATCGACAGATACGCAGTATTTT. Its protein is CASSESPLSTDTQYF.

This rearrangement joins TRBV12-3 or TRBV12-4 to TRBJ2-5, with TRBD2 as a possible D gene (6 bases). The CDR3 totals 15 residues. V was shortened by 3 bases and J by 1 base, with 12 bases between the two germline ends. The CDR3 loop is CASSLSGDVQETQYF. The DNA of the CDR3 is TGTGCCAGCAGTTTGTCGGGAGACGTCCAAGAGACCCAGTACTTC.

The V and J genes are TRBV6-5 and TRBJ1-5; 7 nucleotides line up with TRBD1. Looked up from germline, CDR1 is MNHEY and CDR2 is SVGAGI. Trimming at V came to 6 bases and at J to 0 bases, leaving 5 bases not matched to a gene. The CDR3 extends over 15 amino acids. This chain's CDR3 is CASSGDRASNQPQHF. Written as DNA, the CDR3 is TGTGCCAGCAGCGGCGACAGGGCTAGCAATCAGCCCCAGCATTTT.

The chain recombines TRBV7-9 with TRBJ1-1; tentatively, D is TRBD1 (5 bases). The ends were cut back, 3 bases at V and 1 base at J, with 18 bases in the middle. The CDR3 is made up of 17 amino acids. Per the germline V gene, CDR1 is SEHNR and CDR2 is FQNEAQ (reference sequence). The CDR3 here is CASSFLLGGYGNTEAFF. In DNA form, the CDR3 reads TGTGCCAGCAGCTTTCTTCTCGGGGGATATGGGAACACTGAAGCTTTCTTT.

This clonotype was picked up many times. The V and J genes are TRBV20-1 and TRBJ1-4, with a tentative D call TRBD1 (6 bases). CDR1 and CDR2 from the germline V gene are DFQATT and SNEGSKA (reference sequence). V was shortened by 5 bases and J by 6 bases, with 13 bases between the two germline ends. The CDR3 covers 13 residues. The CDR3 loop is CSAPSRGDEKLFF. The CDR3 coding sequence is TGCAGTGCTCCCAGCAGGGGTGATGAAAAACTGTTTTTT.

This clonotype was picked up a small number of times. CDR3: CASSYSTGARETQYF. As DNA, the CDR3 is TGTGCCAGCAGTTACTCGACGGGGGCGCGTGAGACCCAGTACTTC. V is TRBV6-5 and J is TRBJ2-5; D possibly matches TRBD1 or TRBD2 (6 bases each). The CDR3 extends over 15 amino acids. V was cut by 0 bases and J by 5 bases, with 13 bases left in between. In germline, CDR1 is MNHEY, CDR2 SVGAGI.

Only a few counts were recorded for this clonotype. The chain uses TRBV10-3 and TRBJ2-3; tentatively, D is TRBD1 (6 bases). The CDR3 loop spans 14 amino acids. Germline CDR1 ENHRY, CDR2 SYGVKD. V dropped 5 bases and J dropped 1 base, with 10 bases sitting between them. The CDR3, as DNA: TGTGCCATCAGTTCAGGGGCTGGCACAGATACGCAGTATTTT. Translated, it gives CAISSGAGTDTQYF.

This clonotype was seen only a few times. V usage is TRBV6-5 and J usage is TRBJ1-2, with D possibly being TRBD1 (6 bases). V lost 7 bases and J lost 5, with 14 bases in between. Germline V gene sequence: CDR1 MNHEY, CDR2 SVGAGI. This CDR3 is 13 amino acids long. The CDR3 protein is CASTQAGAYGYTF. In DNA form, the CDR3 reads TGTGCCAGCACCCAGGCGGGGGCTTATGGCTACACCTTC.

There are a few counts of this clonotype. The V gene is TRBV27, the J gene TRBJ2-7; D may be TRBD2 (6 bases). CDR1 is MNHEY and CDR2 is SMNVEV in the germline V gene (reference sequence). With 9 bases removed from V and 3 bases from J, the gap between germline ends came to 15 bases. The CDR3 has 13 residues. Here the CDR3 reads CASGHGGYYEQYF. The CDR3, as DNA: TGTGCCAGTGGGCACGGGGGATACTACGAGCAGTACTTC.